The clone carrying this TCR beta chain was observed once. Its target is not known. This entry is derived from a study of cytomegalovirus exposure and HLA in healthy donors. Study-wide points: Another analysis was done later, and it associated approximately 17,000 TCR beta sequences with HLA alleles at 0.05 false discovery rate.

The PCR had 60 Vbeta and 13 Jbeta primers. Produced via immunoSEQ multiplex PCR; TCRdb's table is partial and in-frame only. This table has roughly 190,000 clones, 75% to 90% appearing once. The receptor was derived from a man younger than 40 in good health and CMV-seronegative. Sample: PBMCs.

The CDR3 here is CASSQDGGRVDNEQFF. The CDR3 nucleotides read TGTGCCAGCAGCCAAGACGGCGGGAGGGTTGACAATGAGCAGTTCTTC. V usage is TRBV4-2 and J usage is TRBJ2-1; 9 bases are shared with TRBD2. The CDR3 is made up of 16 amino acids. V lost 0 bases, J lost 5 bases, and 5 bases stayed unmatched. CDR1 LGHNA and CDR2 YNFKEQ come from the germline V gene.